This T cell receptor beta chain was profiled in a study of cytomegalovirus exposure and HLA in healthy donors. Points from the study as a whole: The authors judged a highly shared variant cluster likely a sequencing artifact.

PCR was performed using 60 Vbeta and 13 Jbeta primers. The repertoire was sequenced with immunoSEQ multiplex PCR; TCRdb's copy has only in-frame clones and lacks some. The table has around 140,000 clones, 75% to 80% seen once. Looked up from germline, CDR1 is MNHEY and CDR2 is SMNVEV (reference sequence). The CDR3 loop spans 15 amino acids. V gave up 2 bases and J gave up 5 bases; unmatched junction bases: 5. On this clone: No antigen is known for it.

The sequence was obtained from a woman aged 35 to 49 in good health and CMV-seropositive. The chain couples TRBV27 to TRBJ2-1; 8 nucleotides line up with TRBD2. The sequencing input was PBMCs. CDR3 sequence: CASSLRTSFDNEQFF. CDR3 DNA sequence: TGTGCCAGCAGTTTAAGGACTAGCTTCGACAATGAGCAGTTCTTC.